The present TCR beta chain was sequenced within a study of control samples from healthy donors and cancer patients. Only in-frame clones appear in the TCRdb table, and some are missing; sequencing was by immunoSEQ multiplex PCR. In the table there are some 410,000 clones, 80% to 95% of which are singletons. J gave up 5 bases and V 2 bases, and 3 bases lay outside the gene matches. The CDR3 runs to 14 residues. Per the germline V gene, CDR1 is SGDLS and CDR2 is YYNGEE. The V and J genes are TRBV9 and TRBJ2-5; the match to TRBD2 covers 10 bases. Material for sequencing was PBMCs. The receptor comes from a middle-aged man with head and neck cancer. The CDR3 region is CASSVSGGAETQYF. CDR3 coding DNA: TGTGCCAGCAGCGTCAGCGGGGGGGCGGAGACCCAGTACTTC.